These 3 T cell receptor beta chains share one sample of origin, sequenced in a study of early T cells in non-severe SARS-CoV-2 infection. TCRdb recomputed calls from the 5' RACE reads with MiXCR, one row per CDR3 protein. This table holds about 71,000 distinct CDR3 sequences, 12% to 15% found once. Specimen: whole blood. Source of these receptors: an adult who was a healthcare worker with PCR-confirmed SARS-CoV-2 infection or an uninfected control (not recorded which).

This clonotype occurred a few times. In nucleotides, the CDR3 is TGCAGCGTCGTCCGCGAGGGACAGAAAGCTTTCTTT. This codes for CSVVREGQKAFF. The chain combines TRBV29-1 with TRBJ1-1, with 7 bases fitting TRBD1. Trimming removed 6 bases from V and 9 bases from J; junction bases left unmatched: 10. The length of the CDR3 is 12 residues. Per the germline V gene, CDR1 is SQVTM and CDR2 is ANQGSEA.

The chain employs TRBV4-3 and TRBJ1-3; D is unresolved. The V end was cut by 0 bases, the J end by 0 bases, with 6 bases between. CDR1 is LGHNA, CDR2 YSLEER, per germline. The length of the CDR3 is 15 residues. CDR3 protein: CASSQDAGSGNTIYF. The DNA of the CDR3 is TGCGCCAGCAGCCAAGACGCAGGCTCTGGAAACACCATATATTTT.

This clonotype was observed a few times. The V and J genes are TRBV28 and TRBJ1-3; D remains ambiguous. Germline V gene sequence: CDR1 MDHEN, CDR2 SYDVKM. The CDR3 covers 14 residues. Trimming pared 1 base from V and 4 bases from J, leaving 8 bases between. In nucleotides, the CDR3 is TGTGCCAGCAGTTTATCCCGATTGGGAAACACCATATATTTT. It is translated as CASSLSRLGNTIYF.